This T cell receptor beta chain was obtained from a study of blood T cell repertoires in COVID-19. Per the authors' pipeline: Counts of nucleated cells, estimated from reference gene primer amplification, were obtained. The assay was immunoSEQ multiplex PCR, and TCRdb's table has in-frame clones only and misses some. The V and J calls and the clone size are those of that table, but D and trimming were determined from the DNA. This table holds 300,000 to 450,000 clones, more than 70% found once. The CDR3 totals 17 residues. V lost 4 bases and J lost 4; bases outside the gene matches: 10. Looked up from germline, CDR1 is LGHDT and CDR2 is YNNKEL (reference sequence). Participants in the exposed group had met a COVID-19 case in the 2 weeks before joining the study.

The sequenced sample consisted of PBMCs or T cells enriched from blood (not recorded which). V gene TRBV3-1 (or the pseudogene TRBV3-2) combines with J gene TRBJ2-2, with 9 bases aligning to TRBD2. The receptor comes from a woman under 40 who had been exposed to COVID-19. CDR3 bases: TGTGCCAGCAGCCCCAGCGGACTAGCGTGGGGCACCGGGGAGCTGTTTTTT. Its translation: CASSPSGLAWGTGELFF.